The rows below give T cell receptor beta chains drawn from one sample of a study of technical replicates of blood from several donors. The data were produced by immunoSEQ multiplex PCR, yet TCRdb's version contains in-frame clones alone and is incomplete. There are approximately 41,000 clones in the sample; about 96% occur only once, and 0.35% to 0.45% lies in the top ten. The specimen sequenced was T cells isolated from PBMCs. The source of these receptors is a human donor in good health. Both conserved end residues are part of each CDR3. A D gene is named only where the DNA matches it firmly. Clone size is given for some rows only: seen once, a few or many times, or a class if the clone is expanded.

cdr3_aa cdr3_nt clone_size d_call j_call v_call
CASSLRTGRGNTEAFF TGTGCCAGCAGCTTGAGGACAGGGAGGGGAAACACTGAAGCTTTCTTT . TRBD1 TRBJ1-1 TRBV5-6
CASSQEGRQVYGYTF TGCGCCAGCAGCCAAGAGGGGCGACAGGTCTATGGCTACACCTTC . . TRBJ1-2 TRBV4-1
CASSFSDRGSTNYGYTF TGTGCCAGCAGCTTCAGCGACAGGGGGAGTACTAACTATGGCTACACCTTC . TRBD1 TRBJ1-2 TRBV9
CASSLGVRVNEQYF TGTGCCAGCAGCTTAGGCGTCAGGGTGAACGAGCAGTACTTC . . TRBJ2-7 TRBV13
CAWSAETTSGNTIYF TGTGCCTGGAGTGCCGAAACTACCTCTGGAAACACCATATATTTT . . TRBJ1-3 TRBV30
CASSSPFNTSPKGNTIYF TGCGCCAGCAGCTCTCCATTTAACACAAGTCCAAAAGGAAACACCATATATTTT . . TRBJ1-3 TRBV5-1
CSVGGTGEFYEQYF TGCAGCGTTGGGGGGACAGGGGAGTTCTACGAGCAGTACTTC . TRBD1 TRBJ2-7 TRBV29-1
CASSLVFPGQGQNYGYTF TGTGCCAGCAGCTTAGTATTCCCAGGACAGGGCCAAAACTATGGCTACACCTTC . TRBD1 TRBJ1-2 TRBV11-2
CASDGREGRGREKLFF TGTGCCAGCGATGGCCGTGAGGGCAGGGGGAGGGAAAAACTGTTTTTT . TRBD1 TRBJ1-4 TRBV19
CASSQGVGRTDEQFF TGCGCCAGCAGCCAAGGAGTAGGGAGAACCGATGAGCAGTTCTTC . . TRBJ2-1 TRBV4-1
CASSLYPTGQTGELFF TGCGCCAGCAGCCTATACCCGACAGGGCAGACCGGGGAGCTGTTTTTT . TRBD1 TRBJ2-2 TRBV5-1
CASRPGVRNYGYTF TGTGCCAGCAGGCCAGGGGTCCGAAACTATGGCTACACCTTC . . TRBJ1-2 TRBV6-5
CASSLYASGVGEQFF TGTGCCAGCAGCTTATACGCTTCGGGAGTCGGTGAGCAGTTCTTC . . TRBJ2-1 TRBV11-2
CASSGDREGEQFF TGTGCCAGCAGCGGGGACAGGGAGGGTGAGCAGTTCTTC . TRBD1 TRBJ2-1 TRBV9
CAWSPSNGLGGSEKLFF TGTGCCTGGAGCCCTTCTAATGGGCTAGGGGGCAGTGAAAAACTGTTTTTT few TRBD1 TRBJ1-4 TRBV30
CASSVAGQTYEQYF TGTGCCAGCAGCGTAGCAGGGCAAACTTACGAGCAGTACTTC . . TRBJ2-7 TRBV9
CATYQDRDGGYTF TGTGCCACCTACCAAGACAGGGACGGTGGCTACACCTTC . TRBD1 TRBJ1-2 TRBV5-4
CASTAGFSLPGEQYF TGTGCCAGCACCGCCGGGTTTAGCCTCCCCGGGGAGCAGTACTTC . . TRBJ2-7 TRBV11-2
CASSQTGGDYGYTF TGTGCCAGCTCACAAACAGGGGGCGACTATGGCTACACCTTC once TRBD1 TRBJ1-2 TRBV18
CASSVSGRPYNEQFF TGTGCCAGCAGCGTTAGCGGGAGGCCCTACAATGAGCAGTTCTTC . TRBD2 TRBJ2-1 TRBV9
CASSQDQSTDTQYF TGCGCCAGCAGCCAAGACCAGAGCACAGATACGCAGTATTTT once . TRBJ2-3 TRBV4-1
CASSDRASGRTGELFF TGTGCCAGCAGTGACCGGGCTAGCGGGAGAACCGGGGAGCTGTTTTTT . TRBD2 TRBJ2-2 TRBV25-1
CASSQGGQGNQPQHF TGCGCCAGCAGCCAAGGGGGACAGGGTAATCAGCCCCAGCATTTT . TRBD1 TRBJ1-5 TRBV4-1
CAWGRRGNQPQHF TGTGCCTGGGGTCGCAGGGGCAATCAGCCCCAGCATTTT . . TRBJ1-5 TRBV30
CSVRSSRAFF TGCAGCGTCCGAAGTAGTCGAGCTTTCTTT once . TRBJ1-1 TRBV29-1
CASSLEEGAYGYTF TGTGCCAGCAGCTTAGAGGAGGGCGCCTATGGCTACACCTTC . . TRBJ1-2 TRBV7-2
CASSLEYRQGEAKNIQYF TGTGCCAGCAGCTTAGAGTATCGGCAGGGCGAAGCCAAAAACATTCAGTACTTC . . TRBJ2-4 TRBV7-8
CASSYSIDLDRQAFF TGTGCCAGCAGTTACTCGATTGACCTGGACAGGCAAGCTTTCTTT . TRBD1 TRBJ1-1 TRBV6-5
CASSLSRGYHTQYF TGTGCCAGCAGTTTATCGCGGGGTTACCATACGCAGTATTTT . . TRBJ2-3 TRBV27
CASSPGLAGTNEQFF TGTGCCAGCAGCCCGGGACTAGCGGGGACCAATGAGCAGTTCTTC . TRBD2 TRBJ2-1 TRBV7-9
CAWGTGTVYNEQFF TGTGCCTGGGGCACCGGGACAGTTTACAATGAGCAGTTCTTC . TRBD1 TRBJ2-1 TRBV30
CASSQGSGIGTDTQYF TGTGCCAGCAGCCAAGGATCGGGAATAGGCACAGATACGCAGTATTTT . . TRBJ2-3 TRBV14
CASSDSSGNTIYF TGTGCCAGCTCCGACTCCTCTGGAAACACCATATATTTT . . TRBJ1-3 TRBV27
CATEAGDTEAFF TGTGCCACTGAGGCGGGGGACACTGAAGCTTTCTTT few . TRBJ1-1 TRBV2
CATPQGETQYF TGTGCCACCCCCCAGGGGGAGACCCAGTACTTC . . TRBJ2-5 TRBV7-3
CASSYRRLESTEAFF TGTGCCAGCAGCTATCGCCGACTGGAGAGCACTGAAGCTTTCTTT . . TRBJ1-1 TRBV11-3